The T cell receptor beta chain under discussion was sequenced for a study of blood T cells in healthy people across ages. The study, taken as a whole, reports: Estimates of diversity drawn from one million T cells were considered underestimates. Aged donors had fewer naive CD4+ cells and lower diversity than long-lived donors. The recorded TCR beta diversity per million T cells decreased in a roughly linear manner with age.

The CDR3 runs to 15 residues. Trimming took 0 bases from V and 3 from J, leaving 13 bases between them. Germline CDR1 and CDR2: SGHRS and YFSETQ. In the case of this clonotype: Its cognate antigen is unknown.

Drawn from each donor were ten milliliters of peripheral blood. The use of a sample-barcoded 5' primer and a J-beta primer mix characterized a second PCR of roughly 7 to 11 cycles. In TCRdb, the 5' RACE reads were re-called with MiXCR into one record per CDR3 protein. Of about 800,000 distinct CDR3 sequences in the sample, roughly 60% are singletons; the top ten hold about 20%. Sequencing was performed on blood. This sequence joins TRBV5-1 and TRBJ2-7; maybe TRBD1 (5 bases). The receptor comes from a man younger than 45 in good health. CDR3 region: CASSLGGYGDYEQYF. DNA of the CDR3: TGCGCCAGCAGCTTGGGGGGCTATGGGGACTACGAGCAGTACTTC.